Reported below is one TCR beta chain. Its antigen specificity is not known. It has no much larger one-base neighbor in the sample; base qualities were not kept. These data are taken from a study of cytomegalovirus exposure and HLA in healthy donors (TCRdb year 2017). About the investigation overall: According to a later analysis, one platform produced both the roughly 120 validation repertoires and the 620 or so repertoires of the first cohort. Along with the roughly 700-subject first cohort, a separate validation cohort of 120 different subjects was used. The study aimed to test whether signatures of past pathogen exposure could be identified by cataloging public T cell receptors. High-throughput TCR immunosequencing, statistical association of individual TCRs with disease status, and machine learning were combined to predict cytomegalovirus infection status. Here is what the overall study found, with its caveats: The validation cohort had no HLA typing available for a later analysis, so co-occurrence within that cohort was assessed over all 120 or so repertoires. In a later analysis, TCRs clustered in the first cohort were found to also tend to co-occur in the 130 or so validation repertoires, with 90% to 95% of cluster scores above 0. Most TCR sequences were seen in very few donors, while some public TCRs were found in many individuals. The study gave a list of some 150 TCR beta chains associated with cytomegalovirus. The classifier was reported to diagnose cytomegalovirus status with high specificity and sensitivity in both the original cohort and the validation cohort. The authors suggested that the approach could potentially be extended to other disease states and immunological phenotypes. A few of the identified cytomegalovirus-associated TCR beta chains were confirmed in vitro to be specific for cytomegalovirus antigens.

The donors belonged to the validation cohort of about 130 subjects, which was separate from the approximately 610-subject first cohort. The protocol used for the library was the immunoSEQ multiplex PCR assay. The authors processed their data as follows. To diagnose cytomegalovirus status from the catalog of TCR beta chain sequences, a statistical classification framework was built. TCRdb mirrors the immuneACCESS table, restricted to in-frame sequences. Some clones are absent from its copies; in checked studies, under half trace to an unresolved V gene, and the reason for the others is unknown. V and J calls and clone size follow that table, whereas D and trimming were derived from the DNA. In all, the sample holds roughly 330,000 clones, and roughly nine tenths of those were seen once. The ten largest account for 1% to 1.5% of the sample. Taken from the germline V gene (reference sequence), the CDR1 and CDR2 loops are LNHDA and SQIVND. Trimming takes 10 bases from V and 8 bases from J, and the germline ends sit 17 bases apart. Taken from cysteine to phenylalanine, the CDR3 has 12 residues. CDR3 DNA is the only sequence kept; it has 36 bases, read in frame from the first base.

The receptor was derived from a woman between 25 and 40 years old in good health and CMV-seropositive. Material for sequencing was PBMCs. The V and J segments used are TRBV19 and TRBJ1-2; the D gene is not confidently resolved. The CDR3 protein: CATNTGVLGYTF. The DNA is TGTGCCACTAATACGGGAGTCCTCGGCTACACCTTC.